This T cell receptor (beta chain) derives from a study of shared clonotypes between healthy human individuals. Overall study: Those who served as donors were a couple of women and a few men between the ages of 18 and 49.

Each sorted subset replicate got 200 ng genomic DNA, approximately 27,000 genomes. Method: immunoSEQ multiplex PCR; TCRdb's copy keeps in-frame clones and lacks some. The table has 2 million to 2.5 million clones, 95% seen once. With respect to this clone: This sample includes further DNA sequences coding for the same CDR3.

The split of CD4+ cells yielded CD45RA+ naive and CD45RA-negative memory subsets. Input material: naive CD4+ T cells sorted from blood. Subset meaning: CD45RA+ positively selected. This TCR derives from a man aged 18 to 30 in good health.

The CDR3: CASSGTAGNTIYF. The CDR3 DNA sequence: TGTGCCAGCAGTGGGACAGCTGGAAACACCATATATTTT. The chain recombines TRBV6-1 with TRBJ1-3; D is possibly TRBD1 (6 bases). This CDR3 has 13 amino acids. The germline V gene has CDR1 MNHNS and CDR2 SASEGT. V was shortened by 4 bases and J by 2 bases, with 6 bases between the two germline ends.